This is a list of T cell receptor beta chains from one sample in a study of cytomegalovirus exposure and HLA in healthy donors. The table came from immunoSEQ multiplex PCR; TCRdb's copy has only in-frame clones and leaves some out. In the table there are over 150,000 clones, roughly four fifths of which are singletons. The sequencing input was PBMCs. These receptors all stem from a woman aged 18-35 years in good health and CMV-seronegative. The CDR3 runs from the conserved cysteine through the conserved F or W. D genes are given only for firm matches. A clone size is listed for some rows: how often the clone was seen (once, few, many), or a class if it is expanded.

D gene,J gene,clone size,V gene,CDR3 protein,CDR3 DNA
TRBD1,TRBJ1-1,NA,TRBV5-1,CASSNRDRGDTEAFF,TGCGCCAGCAGCAACCGGGACAGGGGGGACACTGAAGCTTTCTTT
NA,TRBJ2-3,medium-sized,TRBV7-3,CASSVHSTDTQYF,TGTGCCAGCAGCGTCCATAGCACAGATACGCAGTATTTT
NA,TRBJ2-4,NA,TRBV19,CASSIGTLLAKNIQYF,TGTGCCAGTAGTATTGGGACACTCTTAGCCAAAAACATTCAGTACTTC
TRBD2,TRBJ2-5,NA,TRBV7-2,CASSPTSGSQETQYF,TGTGCCAGCAGCCCGACTAGCGGAAGTCAAGAGACCCAGTACTTC
NA,TRBJ1-3,NA,TRBV18,CASSPRANREYTIYF,TGTGCCAGCTCACCTAGAGCGAACCGCGAATACACCATATATTTT
TRBD1,TRBJ2-2,NA,TRBV2,CASSEAMGQLNTGELFF,TGTGCCAGCAGTGAAGCCATGGGACAGCTTAACACCGGGGAGCTGTTTTTT
TRBD2,TRBJ2-7,few,TRBV5-4,CASSLGPRGGLPYEQYF,TGTGCCAGCAGCTTGGGGCCGCGGGGGGGCCTACCATACGAGCAGTACTTC
TRBD1,TRBJ2-2,NA,TRBV7-9,CASSLWTGGFTGELFF,TGTGCCAGCAGCTTATGGACAGGGGGTTTTACCGGGGAGCTGTTTTTT
TRBD1,TRBJ1-1,NA,TRBV10-2,CASSPDRGSTEAFF,TGCGCCAGCAGCCCCGACAGGGGGAGCACTGAAGCTTTCTTT
NA,TRBJ1-2,NA,TRBV19,CASSSGPNLGYGINYGYTF,TGTGCCAGTAGTAGCGGGCCTAACCTGGGGTATGGGATTAACTATGGCTACACCTTC
NA,TRBJ1-5,few,TRBV21-1,CASSKGPGDQPQHF,TGTGCCAGCAGCAAAGGTCCGGGGGATCAGCCCCAGCATTTT
TRBD1,TRBJ2-7,NA,TRBV19,CASSPRTGMGEQYF,TGTGCCAGTAGTCCTCGGACAGGGATGGGCGAGCAGTACTTC
NA,TRBJ2-7,once,TRBV29-1,CSVGLPGKAPYEQYF,TGCAGCGTTGGGCTGCCGGGAAAAGCACCCTACGAGCAGTACTTC
NA,TRBJ1-5,NA,TRBV29-1,CSSAGANQPQHF,TGCAGCTCGGCGGGGGCAAATCAGCCCCAGCATTTT
NA,TRBJ1-1,NA,TRBV19,CASSIDPPGGDLNTEAFF,TGTGCCAGTAGTATAGATCCACCAGGTGGGGACTTGAACACTGAAGCTTTCTTT
TRBD1,TRBJ1-2,NA,TRBV28,CASSLGTARGYTF,TGTGCCAGCAGTTTAGGGACAGCGCGGGGCTACACCTTC
NA,TRBJ2-2,NA,TRBV5-1,CASSFDRAANTGELFF,TGCGCCAGCAGCTTCGACAGAGCCGCGAACACCGGGGAGCTGTTTTTT
TRBD1,TRBJ2-1,NA,TRBV5-6,CASRLLGQGGSYNEQFF,TGTGCCAGCAGATTGTTGGGACAGGGAGGCTCCTACAATGAGCAGTTCTTC
NA,TRBJ1-1,NA,TRBV28,CASSLLRGYTEAFF,TGTGCCAGCAGTTTACTGCGGGGTTACACTGAAGCTTTCTTT
TRBD1,TRBJ1-3,NA,TRBV4-2,CASSQTLDRGSGNTIYF,TGTGCCAGCAGCCAGACCCTCGACAGGGGGTCAGGAAACACCATATATTTT
NA,TRBJ1-5,NA,TRBV9,CASSAGVSNQPQHF,TGTGCCAGCAGCGCAGGGGTAAGCAATCAGCCCCAGCATTTT
NA,TRBJ2-5,NA,TRBV28,CASSSSRGAQETQYF,TGTGCCAGCAGCTCCTCTCGGGGGGCCCAAGAGACCCAGTACTTC
NA,TRBJ2-2,NA,TRBV19,CASRVEYTGELFF,TGTGCCAGTAGAGTGGAGTACACCGGGGAGCTGTTTTTT
NA,TRBJ2-5,NA,TRBV27,CASSLSLAVETQYF,TGTGCCAGCAGTTTATCGTTAGCTGTCGAGACCCAGTACTTC
TRBD2,TRBJ2-1,NA,TRBV9,CASSPGTSGRADEQFF,TGTGCCAGCAGCCCCGGGACTAGCGGGAGGGCCGATGAGCAGTTCTTC
TRBD2,TRBJ2-1,NA,TRBV4-1,CASSPTSLAGGTGRPYNEQFF,TGCGCCAGCAGCCCGACGTCACTAGCGGGAGGGACAGGAAGACCCTACAATGAGCAGTTCTTC
TRBD1,TRBJ1-2,NA,TRBV19,CASSSTGGDYGYTF,TGTGCCAGTTCTTCGACAGGGGGCGACTATGGCTACACCTTC
NA,TRBJ1-5,NA,TRBV11-2,CASSLALRQPQHF,TGTGCCAGCAGCTTAGCCCTGAGGCAGCCCCAGCATTTT
NA,TRBJ2-3,few,TRBV19,CASSIAAATDTQYF,TGTGCCAGTAGTATAGCAGCGGCTACAGATACGCAGTATTTT
NA,TRBJ2-3,NA,TRBV28,CASSHAYGGPGDTDTQYF,TGTGCCAGCAGTCACGCTTACGGGGGGCCGGGAGACACAGATACGCAGTATTTT
NA,TRBJ1-4,NA,TRBV2,CASSEAGFRGEKLFF,TGTGCCAGCAGTGAGGCCGGATTTAGGGGTGAAAAACTGTTTTTT
TRBD1,TRBJ1-3,NA,TRBV28,CASSLRGQGAGNTIYF,TGTGCCAGCAGTTTAAGGGGACAGGGGGCTGGAAACACCATATATTTT
TRBD2,TRBJ2-7,NA,TRBV28,CASSPWTSYEQYF,TGTGCCAGCAGCCCGTGGACTAGCTACGAGCAGTACTTC
TRBD1,TRBJ1-6,NA,TRBV5-4,CASSRGDSALNSPLHF,TGTGCCAGCAGCCGAGGGGACAGCGCCCTTAATTCACCCCTCCACTTT
TRBD1,TRBJ2-5,few,TRBV11-2,CASSLVPTGGGETQYF,TGTGCCAGCAGCTTAGTCCCGACAGGGGGTGGGGAGACCCAGTACTTC
NA,TRBJ2-5,NA,TRBV2,CASSIMETQYF,TGTGCCAGCAGCATCATGGAGACCCAGTACTTC
NA,TRBJ2-4,few,TRBV7-2,CASSLDRGSIQYF,TGTGCCAGCAGCTTAGATCGGGGGAGCATTCAGTACTTC
NA,TRBJ1-1,NA,TRBV5-1,CASSLSPRGTESTEAFF,TGCGCCAGCAGCCTATCACCCCGTGGAACAGAGAGTACTGAAGCTTTCTTT
TRBD2,TRBJ2-5,NA,TRBV7-8,CASSSFPGLAGGRETQYF,TGTGCCAGCAGCTCGTTTCCGGGACTAGCGGGAGGAAGGGAGACCCAGTACTTC
NA,TRBJ2-1,NA,TRBV6-5,CASSYVAVESEQFF,TGTGCCAGCAGTTACGTCGCGGTAGAGAGTGAGCAGTTCTTC
NA,TRBJ2-2,once,TRBV6-5,CASNRGAGTGELFF,TGTGCCAGCAATCGGGGGGCGGGAACCGGGGAGCTGTTTTTT
TRBD2,TRBJ2-1,NA,TRBV9,CASSEWVGLAGNNEQFF,TGTGCCAGCAGCGAGTGGGTCGGACTAGCGGGGAACAATGAGCAGTTCTTC
NA,TRBJ2-7,NA,TRBV7-8,CASSLGTSHPSDEQYF,TGTGCCAGCAGCTTAGGGACATCCCACCCTAGCGACGAGCAGTACTTC
TRBD1,TRBJ1-6,NA,TRBV7-2,CASRYRTGGAAPLHF,TGTGCCAGCAGGTACCGGACAGGGGGCGCAGCACCCCTCCACTTT
TRBD2,TRBJ2-5,NA,TRBV10-3,CAISDGGGLYF,TGTGCCATCAGTGATGGGGGGGGTCTGTACTTC
TRBD2,TRBJ2-7,NA,TRBV28,CASTHSPRALSGEVYEQYF,TGTGCCAGCACTCATAGTCCCCGAGCCCTCAGCGGGGAGGTATACGAGCAGTACTTC
TRBD1,TRBJ1-6,few,TRBV7-9,CASSQDGTGPYNSPLHF,TGTGCCAGCAGCCAAGATGGGACAGGGCCCTATAATTCACCCCTCCACTTT
TRBD1,TRBJ1-1,NA,TRBV9,CASSVGTGGGMNTEAFF,TGTGCCAGCAGCGTCGGGACAGGGGGAGGTATGAACACTGAAGCTTTCTTT
NA,TRBJ1-1,NA,TRBV30,CAWSDQGQLEAFF,TGTGCCTGGAGTGATCAGGGACAATTGGAAGCTTTCTTT
NA,TRBJ1-1,NA,TRBV23-1,CASGRGREAFF,TGCGCCAGCGGGCGGGGGAGGGAAGCTTTCTTT
TRBD1,TRBJ2-1,NA,TRBV19,CASSLRWTGASLHEQFF,TGTGCCAGTAGTCTTAGGTGGACAGGGGCATCCCTACATGAGCAGTTCTTC